Listed below are T cell receptor beta chains from one sample, sequenced in a study of graft-versus-host responses after intestinal transplantation. Method: immunoSEQ multiplex PCR; TCRdb's copy keeps in-frame clones and lacks some. This table holds 20,000 to 25,000 clones, more than 75% found once. Antigen specificity for these receptors is unknown. This sample comprised unstimulated CD8+ T cells sorted from spleen or lymph node cells, obtained before transplant. The receptors were sampled from a human donor who was the organ donor for an intestinal transplant. The CDR3 runs from the conserved cysteine through the conserved F or W. The order of the fields is clone size, J gene, V gene, D gene, CDR3 length, CDR3 DNA, CDR3 protein. D genes are given only for firm matches. Some rows have no size entry. The others give once, few or many, or a class for an expanded clone.

abundance: .; j_gene: TRBJ2-3; v_gene: TRBV7-8; d_gene: .; len: 13; CDR3nt: TGTGCCAGCAGCTCCCTCGGCACAGATACGCAGTATTTT; CDR3aa: CASSSLGTDTQYF
abundance: .; j_gene: TRBJ1-1; v_gene: TRBV2; d_gene: .; len: 13; CDR3nt: TGTGCCAGCTTAGTGTTCGGCGGCACTGAAGCTTTCTTT; CDR3aa: CASLVFGGTEAFF
abundance: few; j_gene: TRBJ1-2; v_gene: TRBV7-9; d_gene: .; len: 13; CDR3nt: TGTGCCAGCAGCTTGGCGGAGAACTATGGCTACACCTTC; CDR3aa: CASSLAENYGYTF
abundance: .; j_gene: TRBJ2-6; v_gene: TRBV7-9; d_gene: .; len: 14; CDR3nt: TGTGCCAGCATCCGGAGGTCTGGGGCCAACGTCCTGACTTTC; CDR3aa: CASIRRSGANVLTF
abundance: .; j_gene: TRBJ1-1; v_gene: TRBV19; d_gene: .; len: 14; CDR3nt: TGTGCCAGTAGTATTATGTCCAGTAACACTGAAGCTTTCTTT; CDR3aa: CASSIMSSNTEAFF
abundance: .; j_gene: TRBJ2-1; v_gene: TRBV30; d_gene: TRBD2; len: 16; CDR3nt: TGTGCCTGGAGTATTCGATCTAGCGGGCCCTACCATGAGCAGTTCTTC; CDR3aa: CAWSIRSSGPYHEQFF
abundance: .; j_gene: TRBJ1-4; v_gene: TRBV7-9; d_gene: TRBD1; len: 15; CDR3nt: TGTGCCAGCAGCTCACCTGACAGGGGTAATGAAAAACTGTTTTTT; CDR3aa: CASSSPDRGNEKLFF
abundance: .; j_gene: TRBJ2-7; v_gene: TRBV7-9; d_gene: .; len: 14; CDR3nt: TGTGCCAGCAGTCAGGGGGGGAGCTCCTACGAGCAGTACTTC; CDR3aa: CASSQGGSSYEQYF
abundance: .; j_gene: TRBJ1-2; v_gene: TRBV11-2; d_gene: TRBD1; len: 15; CDR3nt: TGTGCCAGCAGTTCTACTCCGGGACAGCTCTATGGCTACACCTTC; CDR3aa: CASSSTPGQLYGYTF
abundance: .; j_gene: TRBJ2-3; v_gene: TRBV7-9; d_gene: TRBD2; len: 15; CDR3nt: TGTGCCAGCAGCGCCGGGGGCGGGAGGACAGATACGCAGTATTTT; CDR3aa: CASSAGGGRTDTQYF
abundance: .; j_gene: TRBJ2-1; v_gene: TRBV11-2; d_gene: TRBD2; len: 19; CDR3nt: TGTGCCAGCAGCTTAAGGTATCAGTGGGGCGGGGGCTCCTACAATGAGCAGTTCTTC; CDR3aa: CASSLRYQWGGGSYNEQFF
abundance: .; j_gene: TRBJ2-5; v_gene: TRBV19; d_gene: TRBD1; len: 13; CDR3nt: TGTGCCAGATGGGACAGGGGGCGAGAGACCCAGTACTTC; CDR3aa: CARWDRGRETQYF
abundance: .; j_gene: TRBJ1-2; v_gene: TRBV11-3; d_gene: TRBD1; len: 14; CDR3nt: TGTGCCAGCAGCTTGGACAGGGATGACTATGGCTACACCTTC; CDR3aa: CASSLDRDDYGYTF
abundance: once; j_gene: TRBJ2-7; v_gene: TRBV5-7; d_gene: TRBD1; len: 15; CDR3nt: TGTGCCAGCAGCTCTGGACAGGGGATTACCTACGAGCAGTACTTC; CDR3aa: CASSSGQGITYEQYF
abundance: .; j_gene: TRBJ2-1; v_gene: TRBV6-7; d_gene: .; len: 16; CDR3nt: TGTGCCAGCAGTTACTCGAGGCTAGCGACCTACAATGAGCAGTTCTTC; CDR3aa: CASSYSRLATYNEQFF
abundance: once; j_gene: TRBJ2-1; v_gene: TRBV4-1; d_gene: TRBD1; len: 14; CDR3nt: TGCGCCAGCAGCCAAGAAGGACAGGGCGGTGAGCAGTTCTTC; CDR3aa: CASSQEGQGGEQFF
abundance: .; j_gene: TRBJ1-4; v_gene: TRBV4-1; d_gene: TRBD1; len: 14; CDR3nt: TGCGCCAGCAGCCCTCGACAGGGAAGTGAAAAACTGTTTTTT; CDR3aa: CASSPRQGSEKLFF
abundance: .; j_gene: TRBJ2-5; v_gene: TRBV27; d_gene: .; len: 15; CDR3nt: TGTGCCAGCACCCCATTTTTCGGGAACCAAGAGACCCAGTACTTC; CDR3aa: CASTPFFGNQETQYF
abundance: once; j_gene: TRBJ2-3; v_gene: TRBV7-2; d_gene: .; len: 13; CDR3nt: TGTGCCAGCAGCTGGCAGGTGACAGATACGCAGTATTTT; CDR3aa: CASSWQVTDTQYF
abundance: few; j_gene: TRBJ2-5; v_gene: TRBV11-2; d_gene: .; len: 14; CDR3nt: TGTGCCAGCAGCTTAGAAGGAGGGGGAGAGACCCAGTACTTC; CDR3aa: CASSLEGGGETQYF
abundance: .; j_gene: TRBJ2-1; v_gene: TRBV4-1; d_gene: .; len: 16; CDR3nt: TGCGCGACACGCCTACGAGGGACCGGGATTGTGGATGAGCAGTTCTTC; CDR3aa: CATRLRGTGIVDEQFF
abundance: once; j_gene: TRBJ2-7; v_gene: TRBV10-3; d_gene: TRBD2; len: 18; CDR3nt: TGTGCCATCAGTGAGTCTACCCCCAGCGGGACTATCTCCTACGAGCAGTACTTC; CDR3aa: CAISESTPSGTISYEQYF
abundance: .; j_gene: TRBJ1-4; v_gene: TRBV27; d_gene: .; len: 17; CDR3nt: TGTGCCAGCTCCGGAGGAAGGGAAGGTTTCTCTAATGAAAAACTGTTTTTT; CDR3aa: CASSGGREGFSNEKLFF
abundance: .; j_gene: TRBJ2-7; v_gene: TRBV19; d_gene: TRBD2; len: 14; CDR3nt: TGTGCCAGTAGCCTGACTAGCGGGAGCTACGAGCAGTACTTC; CDR3aa: CASSLTSGSYEQYF
abundance: .; j_gene: TRBJ2-3; v_gene: TRBV7-6; d_gene: .; len: 15; CDR3nt: TGTGCCAGCAGCTTAAACGGCGGACGCACAGATACGCAGTATTTT; CDR3aa: CASSLNGGRTDTQYF
abundance: .; j_gene: TRBJ2-1; v_gene: TRBV30; d_gene: .; len: 14; CDR3nt: TGTGCCTGGAGCCCCCCCACTAGGGTAGGTGAGCAGTTCTTC; CDR3aa: CAWSPPTRVGEQFF
abundance: .; j_gene: TRBJ2-1; v_gene: TRBV4-3; d_gene: TRBD2; len: 15; CDR3nt: TGCGCCAGCAGCCAAGATGGCGGGGGCTACAATGAGCAGTTCTTC; CDR3aa: CASSQDGGGYNEQFF
abundance: .; j_gene: TRBJ1-5; v_gene: TRBV6-5; d_gene: .; len: 15; CDR3nt: TGTGCCAGCAGTTTCTCATTAACTAGCAATCAGCCCCAGCATTTT; CDR3aa: CASSFSLTSNQPQHF
abundance: .; j_gene: TRBJ2-6; v_gene: TRBV30; d_gene: .; len: 14; CDR3nt: TGTGCCTGGAGTTTGGGCTCTGGGGCCAACGTCCTGTCTTTC; CDR3aa: CAWSLGSGANVLSF
abundance: .; j_gene: TRBJ2-3; v_gene: TRBV2; d_gene: TRBD1; len: 15; CDR3nt: TGTGCCAGCAGCGAACAGGGGGCGATCACAGATACGCAGTATTTT; CDR3aa: CASSEQGAITDTQYF
abundance: .; j_gene: TRBJ1-2; v_gene: TRBV5-1; d_gene: .; len: 14; CDR3nt: TGCGCCAGCAGCTTGGCCCCAGGGGACTATGGCTACACCTTC; CDR3aa: CASSLAPGDYGYTF
abundance: .; j_gene: TRBJ2-7; v_gene: TRBV4-1; d_gene: .; len: 14; CDR3nt: TGCGCCAGCAGCCTCCAGGGGATGGGGGGGGAGCAGTACTTC; CDR3aa: CASSLQGMGGEQYF
abundance: .; j_gene: TRBJ2-1; v_gene: TRBV11-2; d_gene: .; len: 14; CDR3nt: TGTGCCAGCAGCCTGGAGACAGGATCAAATGAGCAGTTCTTC; CDR3aa: CASSLETGSNEQFF
abundance: once; j_gene: TRBJ2-4; v_gene: TRBV7-9; d_gene: .; len: 16; CDR3nt: TGTGCCAGCAGCTTAGCTGACGATCTAGCCAAAAACATTCAGTACTTC; CDR3aa: CASSLADDLAKNIQYF
abundance: .; j_gene: TRBJ2-3; v_gene: TRBV20-1; d_gene: .; len: 11; CDR3nt: TGCAGTGCCGTGGGCCCAGATACGCAGTATTTT; CDR3aa: CSAVGPDTQYF
abundance: .; j_gene: TRBJ2-1; v_gene: TRBV5-6; d_gene: .; len: 13; CDR3nt: TGTGCCAGCCTCTCACTAGCTGAAAAGGCGCAGTTCTTC; CDR3aa: CASLSLAEKAQFF